This T cell receptor (beta chain) is drawn from a study of high-grade serous ovarian cancer treatment subgroups. Study conclusions and caveats: Tumors within one patient showed repertoire similarity of roughly 0.1 to 0.8.

Tumor samples were taken before definitive surgery or chemotherapy. The assay was immunoSEQ multiplex PCR, and TCRdb's table has in-frame clones only and misses some. There are approximately 600 clones in the sample; 65% to 85% occur only once, and around a tenth lies in the top ten. Within the sample, this clone is hyperexpanded (1% or more). Its antigen is not known. Sequenced: tumor tissue. The clonotype originates from a human donor with high-grade serous ovarian cancer.

The CDR3 spells CASSPKLGGELFF. Here the CDR3 DNA reads TGTGCCAGCAGCCCGAAACTGGGTGGGGAGCTGTTTTTT. The V and J genes are TRBV7-3 and TRBJ2-2, with unresolved D. The V end lost 5 bases, the J end lost 8 bases, and 12 bases lay between the germline ends. Germline V CDR1 and CDR2: SGHTA, FQGTGA. CDR3 size: 13 residues.